One and the same sample provided the 15 T cell receptor beta chains below, sequenced in a study of blood T cells in healthy people across ages. A second about 6 to 11 cycle PCR used barcoded and J-beta primers. TCRdb itself ran the 5' RACE reads through MiXCR, one entry per CDR3 protein. The sample lists around 1.7 million distinct CDR3 sequences, 28% occurring once. Specimen: blood. The receptors shown here come from a woman in her thirties in good health.

For this clonotype: A read error may be the cause here, since a much bigger clone is one base away. The chain carries TRBV10-2 and TRBJ1-6; D is perhaps TRBD1 (6 bases). The CDR3 runs 13 residues. Per the germline V gene, CDR1 is WSHSY and CDR2 is SAAADI. CDR3 bases: TGCTCCAGCAAGACAGGCTTTGGCTCACCCCTCCACTTT. Amino acids: CSSKTGFGSPLHF.

CDR3 amino acids: CASSLAGGRSRTDTQYF. The CDR3, as DNA: TGCGCCAGCAGCTTGGCCGGGGGGAGGTCGCGCACAGATACGCAGTATTTT. This sequence joins TRBV5-1 and TRBJ2-3; 7 bases align to TRBD2. This CDR3 contains 17 residues. The V segment lost 0 bases and the J segment 1 base; nucleotides outside the gene matches: 8. Looked up from germline, CDR1 is SGHRS and CDR2 is YFSETQ.

This clonotype has a count of ten or more. The chain carries TRBV7-9 and TRBJ2-7; TRBD1 agrees at 8 bases. The junction had 8 bases not matched to a gene; V was cut back by 10 bases and J by 0 bases. This CDR3 spans 14 amino acids. Germline V lookup: CDR1 SEHNR, CDR2 FQNEAQ (reference sequence). The CDR3 is CATTQGATSYEQYF. The CDR3 nucleotides read TGTGCCACCACCCAGGGGGCCACCTCCTACGAGCAGTACTTC.

The V gene is TRBV6-6, the J gene TRBJ1-1; D is perhaps TRBD1 (5 bases). Between the trimmed V and J ends, which lost 6 bases and 8 bases, there was a span of 22 bases. Germline CDR1 reads MNHNY; CDR2 reads SVGAGI (reference sequence). The CDR3 has 15 amino acids. The CDR3 spells CASSPSGSPEGEAFF. In DNA, the CDR3 is TGTGCCAGCAGCCCTTCAGGGTCTCCCGAAGGCGAAGCTTTCTTT.

The rearrangement uses TRBV28 and TRBJ2-2; D not resolved. The CDR3 consists of 12 residues. Germline V gives CDR1 MDHEN, CDR2 SYDVKM. Between the trimmed V and J ends, which lost 8 bases and 5 bases, there was a span of 9 bases. The CDR3 bases are TGTGCCAGCGCTCCTTCGACCGGGGAGCTGTTTTTT. Protein sequence: CASAPSTGELFF.

This clonotype was seen a handful of times. V usage is TRBV4-2 and J usage is TRBJ2-5; TRBD1 or TRBD2 may be the D gene (6 bases each). The CDR3 runs 15 residues. The germline gives CDR1 LGHNA, CDR2 YNFKEQ. The germline V and J ends were trimmed by 3 bases and 7 bases, with 18 bases remaining between them. CDR3 sequence: CASSHSGGTSGTQYF. CDR3 DNA sequence: TGTGCCAGCAGCCACTCAGGCGGGACAAGCGGGACCCAGTACTTC.

This clonotype was seen only a few times. The chain employs TRBV14 and TRBJ2-5; unclear D gene. Trimming took 0 bases from V and 5 from J, leaving 10 bases between them. This CDR3 comprises 14 residues. The germline gives CDR1 SGHDN, CDR2 FVKESK. The CDR3 bases are TGTGCCAGCAGCCAAGAGGGAAGCTGGGAGACCCAGTACTTC. Its protein is CASSQEGSWETQYF.

This clonotype occurred a few times. The V and J genes are TRBV10-3 and TRBJ2-1, with D maybe TRBD2 (5 bases). CDR1 and CDR2 from the germline V gene are ENHRY and SYGVKD. The CDR3 sequence is 16 residues long. Trimming removed 0 bases from V and 0 bases from J, with 9 bases in between. In DNA, the CDR3 is TGTGCCATCAGTGAGTCGACGGGAAGCTCCTACAATGAGCAGTTCTTC. Translating gives CAISESTGSSYNEQFF.

The V and J genes are TRBV6-1 and TRBJ1-6; unclear D gene. CDR1 and CDR2 (germline): MNHNS, SASEGT. CDR3 length equals 15 residues. V shed 1 base and J shed 3 bases, with 7 bases lying between them. The CDR3 DNA reads TGTGCCAGCAGTGAAGAGGATTACTATAATTCACCCCTCCACTTT. Its translation: CASSEEDYYNSPLHF.

This chain's CDR3 is CASSLGVLAGVSDTQYF. CDR3 DNA sequence: TGTGCCAGCAGCCTAGGGGTCCTAGCGGGAGTTTCGGATACGCAGTATTTT. The chain recombines TRBV7-2 with TRBJ2-3; 10 bases line up with TRBD2. In germline, CDR1 is SGHTA, CDR2 FQGNSA. The CDR3 extends over 17 amino acids. V lost 5 bases to trimming and J lost 6 bases; unmatched junction nucleotides: 14.

This clonotype was seen just once. Possible read error: a much larger clone is one base away. V gene TRBV2 combines with J gene TRBJ1-5; D is uncertain. Germline-derived CDR1 and CDR2 are SNHLY and FYNNEI. The length of the CDR3 is 16 residues. The DNA of the CDR3 is TGTGCCTGCAGTGAGGGCTCTCGGCCCGAAGTGGAGCCCCAGCATTTT. As protein: CACSEGSRPEVEPQHF.

There are a few counts of this clonotype. The V and J genes are TRBV6-6 and TRBJ2-7, with D perhaps matching TRBD2 (6 bases). Per the germline V gene, CDR1 is MNHNY and CDR2 is SVGAGI (reference sequence). CDR3 length: 16 residues. Trimming removed 6 bases from V and 5 bases from J, with 23 bases in between. DNA for the CDR3: TGTGCCAGCAGCTCCGTGGGGGGTGGCGGGCAAAACGAGCAGTACTTC. Its protein product is CASSSVGGGGQNEQYF.

This clonotype turned up a few times. The rearrangement uses TRBV20-1 and TRBJ1-6; perhaps TRBD1 as D (6 bases). Germline CDR1 DFQATT, CDR2 SNEGSKA (reference sequence). Trimming took off 1 base at V and 9 bases at J, with 10 bases between the two ends. This CDR3 contains 13 residues. The CDR3 is CSARVDRFSPLHF. The CDR3 DNA reads TGCAGTGCTAGAGTAGACAGGTTTTCACCCCTCCACTTT.

The sample holds many counts of this clonotype. The chain carries TRBV10-2 and TRBJ2-6; a possible D gene is TRBD1 (6 bases). CDR1 is WSHSY and CDR2 is SAAADI in the germline V gene. This CDR3 comprises 15 residues. Trimming took off 5 bases at V and 0 bases at J, with 8 bases between the two ends. The CDR3 DNA is TGCGCCAGCAGTCGACAGGACTCTGGGGCCAACGTCCTGACTTTC. Its protein is CASSRQDSGANVLTF.

The V and J genes are TRBV24-1 and TRBJ2-3, with 8 bases identical to TRBD2. J gave up 1 base and V 7 bases, and 9 bases lay outside the gene matches. CDR3 length: 16 amino acids. The germline CDR1 and CDR2 sequences are KGHDR and SFDVKD. In DNA form, the CDR3 reads TGTGCCACCAGCGTGGGTCTAGCGGGCCGCACAGATACGCAGTATTTT. Translating it yields CATSVGLAGRTDTQYF.